This TCR beta chain originates from a study of shared clonotypes between healthy human individuals. Splitting of each subset's genomic DNA was done evenly across several immunoSEQ plates. Data came from immunoSEQ multiplex PCR; TCRdb stores just in-frame clones and leaves some out. The table lists fewer than 400,000 clones, over 65% of them singletons, with 10% to 13% in the top ten. Study-level results: A generally larger estimated richness was seen in naive subsets than in memory subsets.

CDR1 is SGHKS and CDR2 is YYEKEE in the germline V gene (reference sequence). With 0 bases removed from V and 6 bases from J, the gap between germline ends came to 13 bases. The CDR3 is 15 residues long. The table lists this clone with many counts. Antigen unknown. At the DNA level, this CDR3 is encoded by other sequences in the same sample as well. Specimen: memory CD4+ T cells sorted from blood. Subset of the sample: CD45RA-negative fraction. The source is a man aged 25-40 years in good health. The chain couples TRBV5-5 to TRBJ1-5; a weak D match, TRBD1 (5 bases). The CDR3 sequence is CASSLGEGGGQPQHF. As DNA, the CDR3 is TGTGCCAGCAGCTTGGGAGAGGGTGGGGGTCAGCCCCAGCATTTT. Variable domain in full (rest from reference TRBV5-5 and TRBJ1-5): DAGVTQSPTHLIKTRGQQVTLRCSPISGHKSVSWYQQVLGQGPQFIFQYYEKEERGRGNFPDRFSARQFPNYSSELNVNALLLGDSALYLCASSLGEGGGQPQHFGDGTRLSIL.